The 31 T cell receptor beta chains listed next were all sequenced from one sample in a study of blood T cell repertoires in COVID-19 (dated by TCRdb to about 2020). The receptor library was made with the immunoSEQ multiplex PCR assay. The table was pulled from immuneACCESS by TCRdb, which kept in-frame rearrangements only. Such tables lose some clones; where checked, under half of the loss comes from unresolved V genes, and the rest has no known cause. In this sample the table shows about 150,000 clones, roughly 84% of which occur a single time. The ten largest clones represent approximately 9.4% of the sample. The sequenced material came from peripheral blood. These receptors were taken from a woman aged 50 to 60 with acute or convalescent COVID-19.

The rearrangement links TRBV5-4 to TRBJ1-2; TRBD1 is a possible D gene (5 bases). This CDR3 comprises 13 residues. Germline CDR1 and CDR2: SGHNT and YYREEE (reference sequence). V lost 4 bases, J lost 4 bases, and 11 bases lay in between. The CDR3 DNA follows: TGTGCCAGCAGCGCCGGGGGTAGCTATGGCTACACCTTC. Its translation is CASSAGGSYGYTF.

The V and J genes are TRBV5-4 and TRBJ2-3; TRBD2 matches 12 bases. Germline V lookup: CDR1 SGHNT, CDR2 YYREEE (reference sequence). The CDR3 extends over 18 amino acids. V shed 0 bases and J 4 bases; nucleotides not matched to a gene: 9. The CDR3 DNA sequence: TGTGCCAGCAGCTTGGCCGCTAGCGGGGGGGCCAGGTCAGATACGCAGTATTTT. Translation gives CASSLAASGGARSDTQYF.

The V call is TRBV6-6, the J call TRBJ1-1, with 8 positions matching TRBD1. CDR1 and CDR2 (germline): MNHNY, SVGAGI (reference sequence). V lost 5 bases and J lost 4; bases outside the gene matches: 3. The CDR3 length is 13 residues. The CDR3 DNA reads as TGTGCCAGCAGTCTAACAGGGGGCACTGAAGCTTTCTTT. The encoded protein is CASSLTGGTEAFF.

This clone was seen a handful of times. This sequence joins TRBV5-1 and TRBJ2-2, with TRBD1 identical over 8 bases. After removal of 4 bases from V and 2 bases from J, the junction contained 4 bases not matched to a gene. The CDR3 sequence is 15 residues long. CDR1 and CDR2 (germline): SGHRS, YFSETQ. CDR3 nucleotide sequence: TGCGCCAGCAGCGTCGGACAGGGAAACACCGGGGAGCTGTTTTTT. It translates to CASSVGQGNTGELFF.

The chain couples TRBV5-6 to TRBJ1-4, with unresolved D. V shed 2 bases and J shed 3 bases, with 14 bases lying between them. The CDR3 is 16 amino acids. Per the germline V gene, CDR1 is SGHDT and CDR2 is YYEEEE. CDR3 amino acids: CASSLKGGPSNEKLFF. CDR3 DNA: TGTGCCAGCAGCTTAAAAGGCGGGCCTTCTAATGAAAAACTGTTTTTT.

The V gene is TRBV27, the J gene TRBJ1-1; D may be TRBD1 (6 bases). The germline V gene has CDR1 MNHEY and CDR2 SMNVEV (reference sequence). The CDR3 spans 12 residues. V was shortened by 5 bases and J by 8 bases, with 12 bases between the two germline ends. The CDR3 region is CASSLWGREAFF. DNA of the CDR3: TGTGCCAGCAGTCTTTGGGGGCGAGAAGCTTTCTTT.

This clone occurred once. The V and J genes are TRBV5-8 and TRBJ2-5; a weak D match, TRBD1 (5 bases). Per the germline V gene, CDR1 is SGHTS and CDR2 is YDEGEE. Trimming cost V 1 base and J 5 bases, with 9 bases left between them. The length of the CDR3 is 13 residues. CDR3 residues: CASSLWQGETQYF. CDR3 coding DNA: TGTGCCAGCAGCTTGTGGCAGGGTGAGACCCAGTACTTC.

The rearrangement links TRBV3-1 (or the pseudogene TRBV3-2) to TRBJ2-5; possibly TRBD2 for D (6 bases). This CDR3 has 14 residues. Germline V gene data show CDR1 as LGHDT and CDR2 as YNNKEL (reference sequence). Trimming removed 4 bases at V and 3 bases at J, with 12 bases between. This chain's CDR3 is CASSRLSGEETQYF. CDR3 DNA sequence: TGTGCCAGCAGCCGACTTAGCGGAGAAGAGACCCAGTACTTC.

The chain has TRBV7-9 and TRBJ2-7; weak D call: TRBD2 (6 bases). CDR1 is SEHNR and CDR2 is FQNEAQ in the germline V gene (reference sequence). This CDR3 contains 18 residues. V shed 1 base and J shed 0 bases, with 19 bases lying between them. CDR3 sequence (DNA): TGTGCCAGCAGCTTAGTGGGGGGTCGGTCCCTTTTCTCCTACGAGCAGTACTTC. It is translated as CASSLVGGRSLFSYEQYF.

J is TRBJ1-2 and V is TRBV7-2, with 7 bases lining up with TRBD1. The germline gives CDR1 SGHTA, CDR2 FQGNSA. V was pared by 2 bases and J by 8 bases, with 8 bases of the junction left unmatched. The CDR3 has 14 residues. CDR3 amino acids: CASSLLGDRYGYTF. For the CDR3, the DNA is TGTGCCAGCAGCTTACTTGGGGACAGATACGGCTACACCTTC.

V gene TRBV9 combines with J gene TRBJ1-4; D is unclear. The germline gives CDR1 SGDLS, CDR2 YYNGEE. The V end lost 2 bases, the J end lost 4 bases, and 15 bases lay between the germline ends. The CDR3 covers 16 residues. CDR3 residues: CASSVYDGFGNEKLFF. The CDR3 nucleotides are TGTGCCAGCAGCGTTTACGACGGGTTTGGTAATGAAAAACTGTTTTTT.

The genes are TRBV18 and TRBJ1-4; TRBD1 agrees at 7 bases. V gave up 3 bases and J gave up 8 bases; unmatched junction bases: 9. In germline, CDR1 is KGHSH, CDR2 LQKENI. This CDR3 is built from 15 residues. The CDR3 coding sequence is TGTGCCAGCTCACCTTGGACAGGAATGTACGAAAAACTGTTTTTT. Translation gives CASSPWTGMYEKLFF. Together with reference TRBV18 and TRBJ1-4, the CDR3 gives the full variable domain: NAGVMQNPRHLVRRRGQEARLRCSPMKGHSHVYWYRQLPEEGLKFMVYLQKENIIDESGMPKERFSAEFPKEGPSILRIQQVVRGDSAAYFCASSPWTGMYEKLFFGSGTQLSVL.

The CDR3 sequence: CASSLWDTQEAFF. CDR3 DNA: TGTGCCAGCAGCTTATGGGACACCCAAGAAGCTTTCTTT. The chain links TRBV7-2 to TRBJ1-1; D is possibly TRBD1 (6 bases). CDR1 is SGHTA, CDR2 FQGNSA, per germline. Trimming cost V 2 bases and J 8 bases, with 12 bases left between them. CDR3 length: 13 residues.

The genes are TRBV7-3 and TRBJ2-5; no reliable D call. The V gene lost 5 bases and the J gene lost 5 bases, with 12 bases spanning the gap. The CDR3 has 13 amino acids. Germline assignment: CDR1 SGHTA and CDR2 FQGTGA. The CDR3 nucleotides read TGTGCCAGCAGCATTAGTATTACGGAGACCCAGTACTTC. This codes for CASSISITETQYF. Full variable domain (rest looked up from reference TRBV7-3 and TRBJ2-5): GAGVSQTPSNKVTEKGKYVELRCDPISGHTALYWYRQSLGQGPEFLIYFQGTGAADDSGLPNDRFFAVRPEGSVSTLKIQRTERGDSAVYLCASSISITETQYFGPGTRLLVL.

This rearrangement joins TRBV7-9 to TRBJ1-2; TRBD1 aligns across 7 bases. The germline gives CDR1 SEHNR, CDR2 FQNEAQ (reference sequence). The CDR3 spans 14 residues. V lost 5 bases to trimming and J lost 4 bases; unmatched junction nucleotides: 7. The CDR3 DNA reads as TGTGCCAGCAGCGACAGGGTGTATAGCTATGGCTACACCTTC. This codes for CASSDRVYSYGYTF. Drawing the rest from reference TRBV7-9 and TRBJ1-2, the complete variable domain is DTGVSQNPRHKITKRGQNVTFRCDPISEHNRLYWYRQTLGQGPEFLTYFQNEAQLEKSRLLSDRFSAERPKGSFSTLEIQRTEQGDSAMYLCASSDRVYSYGYTFGSGTRLTVV.

The rearrangement links TRBV10-3 to TRBJ1-2; unclear D gene. V gave up 10 bases and J gave up 1 base, with 13 bases separating them. Germline V CDR1 and CDR2: ENHRY, SYGVKD. CDR3 length: 13 amino acids. The CDR3 nucleotides read TGTGCCAGCTCACGAGGTCTTAACTATGGCTACACCTTC. Translation: CASSRGLNYGYTF.

The chain couples TRBV6-6 to TRBJ1-1; D not certain. The V gene's germline CDR1 is MNHNY and CDR2 SVGAGI (reference sequence). V was cut by 2 bases and J by 2 bases, with 9 bases left in between. This CDR3 is 14 amino acids long. The CDR3 reads CASSYAEGNTEAFF. The CDR3 DNA sequence: TGTGCCAGCAGTTACGCCGAGGGAAACACTGAAGCTTTCTTT.

V usage is TRBV4-2 and J usage is TRBJ1-4; D might be TRBD1 (5 bases). V dropped 1 base and J dropped 6 bases, with 9 bases sitting between them. Germline lookup yields CDR1 LGHNA and CDR2 YNFKEQ. This CDR3 has 14 residues. CDR3 sequence reads: CASSQGQGHEKLFF. The CDR3 bases are TGTGCCAGCAGCCAAGGGCAGGGCCATGAAAAACTGTTTTTT.

CDR3: CASSRPGGQQYF. CDR3 bases: TGTGCCAGCAGTCGTCCGGGCGGGCAGCAGTACTTC. V is TRBV28 and J is TRBJ2-7; TRBD2 might be the D (5 bases). The germline CDR1 and CDR2 sequences are MDHEN and SYDVKM. The CDR3 extends over 12 amino acids. The V and J ends lost 5 bases and 8 bases respectively, with 13 bases between them.

J is TRBJ1-1 and V is TRBV6-5; D is unresolved. Trimming took off 6 bases at V and 6 bases at J, with 11 bases between the two ends. The length of the CDR3 is 12 residues. Germline assignment: CDR1 MNHEY and CDR2 SVGAGI. CDR3 protein: CASRISLSEAFF. The CDR3 region has the DNA TGTGCCAGCAGAATTAGTTTATCTGAAGCTTTCTTT.

This clone was found once. The chain joins TRBV6-5 to TRBJ1-2, with D maybe TRBD1 (5 bases). V dropped 7 bases and J dropped 8 bases, with 11 bases sitting between them. Germline V CDR1 and CDR2: MNHEY, SVGAGI. This CDR3 has 11 amino acids. The DNA for the CDR3 is TGTGCCAGCAATACTGGGGGGGGCTACACCTTC. It specifies CASNTGGGYTF.

The rearrangement joins TRBV19 to TRBJ1-6, with a possible D match to TRBD1 (6 bases). Germline assignment: CDR1 LNHDA and CDR2 SQIVND (reference sequence). Trimming shortened V by 9 bases and J by 9 bases, and 21 bases separated the two germline ends. The CDR3 loop spans 15 amino acids. CDR3 sequence: CASQVGEGVGSPLHF. DNA of the CDR3: TGTGCCAGCCAAGTGGGAGAGGGGGTAGGTTCACCCCTCCACTTT.

This chain uses TRBV5-1 with TRBJ1-6; a possible D gene is TRBD1 (5 bases). From germline, CDR1 is SGHRS and CDR2 YFSETQ. The CDR3 has 14 amino acids. The V gene lost 1 base and the J gene lost 8 bases, with 10 bases spanning the gap. The CDR3 region has the DNA TGCGCCAGCAGCTTGTCTGGGGGGGATTCACCCCTCCACTTT. Protein sequence: CASSLSGGDSPLHF. The whole variable domain, filled in from reference TRBV5-1 and TRBJ1-6, reads KAGVTQTPRYLIKTRGQQVTLSCSPISGHRSVSWYQQTPGQGLQFLFEYFSETQRNKGNFPGRFSGRQFSNSRSEMNVSTLELGDSALYLCASSLSGGDSPLHFGNGTRLTVT.

This clone was found a few times. The chain uses TRBV27 and TRBJ1-2, with 7 bases lining up with TRBD1. The germline gives CDR1 MNHEY, CDR2 SMNVEV (reference sequence). This CDR3 is 14 amino acids long. V was clipped by 5 bases and J by 4 bases; unmatched bases: 7. In DNA, the CDR3 is TGTGCCAGCAGTGGTTCCGGGACAGTCTATGGCTACACCTTC. This codes for CASSGSGTVYGYTF.

This clone occurred a few times. The rearrangement links TRBV10-3 to TRBJ2-2, with TRBD1 as a possible D gene (5 bases). The CDR3 consists of 15 residues. Germline CDR1 reads ENHRY; CDR2 reads SYGVKD. The V end was cut by 2 bases, the J end by 4 bases, with 11 bases between. The CDR3 DNA sequence: TGTGCCATCAGTGAGCCCAGACAGACCACCGGGGAGCTGTTTTTT. This codes for CAISEPRQTTGELFF.

The table lists this clone with a count of one. The rearrangement links TRBV27 to TRBJ1-3, with TRBD1 matching 10 bases. CDR1 MNHEY and CDR2 SMNVEV come from the germline V gene (reference sequence). This CDR3 spans 18 amino acids. Trimming took 6 bases from V and 0 from J; bases not matched to a gene: 11. In DNA form, the CDR3 reads TGTGCCAGCAGCCATACCTGGACAGGGGGTACCTCTGGAAACACCATATATTTT. Protein product: CASSHTWTGGTSGNTIYF.

This clone was counted at least ten times. J is TRBJ2-5 and V is TRBV19; D is unclear. The length of the CDR3 is 13 residues. V gave up 5 bases and J gave up 5 bases, with 12 bases separating them. The germline V gene has CDR1 LNHDA and CDR2 SQIVND (reference sequence). Written as DNA, the CDR3 is TGTGCCAGTAGTCGCACGGTTTGGGAGACCCAGTACTTC. Its protein is CASSRTVWETQYF.

This chain joins TRBV5-1 and TRBJ1-4; D is unresolved. Trimming took 1 base from V and 2 from J, leaving 9 bases between them. This CDR3 has 15 amino acids. Germline V gene data show CDR1 as SGHRS and CDR2 as YFSETQ. The CDR3 DNA reads TGCGCCAGCAGCTTGACGGCAGGTACTAATGAAAAACTGTTTTTT. The encoded protein is CASSLTAGTNEKLFF.

This chain joins TRBV7-2 and TRBJ2-5; TRBD2 aligns across 10 bases. There are 15 residues in the CDR3. V gave up 2 bases and J gave up 5 bases; unmatched junction bases: 5. Germline lookup yields CDR1 SGHTA and CDR2 FQGNSA. In DNA, the CDR3 is TGTGCCAGCAGCTTAAGCGGGAGGGCGTTGGAGACCCAGTACTTC. Its translation is CASSLSGRALETQYF.

The chain has TRBV5-1 and TRBJ2-3; D is unresolved. The ends were cut back, 1 base at V and 2 bases at J, with 11 bases in the middle. This CDR3 has 15 residues. Germline V gene sequence: CDR1 SGHRS, CDR2 YFSETQ. The CDR3 spells CASSLQQITTDTQYF. For the CDR3, the DNA is TGCGCCAGCAGCTTGCAACAGATAACCACAGATACGCAGTATTTT.

V and J are TRBV7-3 and TRBJ1-2; 9 nucleotides line up with TRBD1. Looked up from germline, CDR1 is SGHTA and CDR2 is FQGTGA. This CDR3 is 16 amino acids long. V lost 2 bases and J lost 8; bases outside the gene matches: 12. The CDR3 loop reads CASSLAGTGTHGGYTF. In DNA form, the CDR3 reads TGTGCCAGCAGCTTAGCCGGGACAGGGACTCACGGGGGCTACACCTTC.